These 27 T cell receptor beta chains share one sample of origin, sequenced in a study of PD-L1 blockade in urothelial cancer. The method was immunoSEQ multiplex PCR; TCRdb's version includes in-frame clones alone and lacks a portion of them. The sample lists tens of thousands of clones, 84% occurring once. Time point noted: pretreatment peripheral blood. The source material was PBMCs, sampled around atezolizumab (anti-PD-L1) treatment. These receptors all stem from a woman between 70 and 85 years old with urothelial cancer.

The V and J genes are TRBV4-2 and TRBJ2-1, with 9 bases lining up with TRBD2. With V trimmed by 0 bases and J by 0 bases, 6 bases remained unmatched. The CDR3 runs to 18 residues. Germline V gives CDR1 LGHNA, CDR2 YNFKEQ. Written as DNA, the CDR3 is TGTGCCAGCAGCCAAGATAGGGCGGGGGGGAGCTCCTACAATGAGCAGTTCTTC. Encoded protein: CASSQDRAGGSSYNEQFF.

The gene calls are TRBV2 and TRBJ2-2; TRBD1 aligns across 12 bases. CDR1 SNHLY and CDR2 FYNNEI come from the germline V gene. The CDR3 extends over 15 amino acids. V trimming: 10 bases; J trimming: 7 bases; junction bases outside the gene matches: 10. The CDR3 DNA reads TGTGCCATCCGACCGGGACAGGGGGCCGACGGGGAGCTGTTTTTT. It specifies CAIRPGQGADGELFF.

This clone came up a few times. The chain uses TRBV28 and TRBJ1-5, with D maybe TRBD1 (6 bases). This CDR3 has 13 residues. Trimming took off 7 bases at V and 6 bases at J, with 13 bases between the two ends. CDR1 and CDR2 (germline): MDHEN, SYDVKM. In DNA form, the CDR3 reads TGTGCCAGCAAGGGACACTGGGCTCAGCCCCAGCATTTT. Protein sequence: CASKGHWAQPQHF.

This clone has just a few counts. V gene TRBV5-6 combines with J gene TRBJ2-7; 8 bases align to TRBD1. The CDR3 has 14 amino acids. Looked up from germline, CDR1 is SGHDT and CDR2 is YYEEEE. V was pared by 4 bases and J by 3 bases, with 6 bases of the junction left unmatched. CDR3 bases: TGTGCCAGCAGCGGCCCGGGACAGGTCTACGAGCAGTACTTC. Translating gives CASSGPGQVYEQYF. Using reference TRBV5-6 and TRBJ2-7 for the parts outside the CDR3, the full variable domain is DAGVTQSPTHLIKTRGQQVTLRCSPKSGHDTVSWYQQALGQGPQFIFQYYEEEERQRGNFPDRFSGHQFPNYSSELNVNALLLGDSALYLCASSGPGQVYEQYFGPGTRLTVT.

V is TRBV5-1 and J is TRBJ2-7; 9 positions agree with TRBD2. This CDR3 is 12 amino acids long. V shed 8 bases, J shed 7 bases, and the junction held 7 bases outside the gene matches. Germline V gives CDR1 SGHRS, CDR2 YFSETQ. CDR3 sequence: CASAIAGVEQYF. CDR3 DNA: TGCGCCAGTGCTATAGCGGGAGTTGAGCAGTACTTC.

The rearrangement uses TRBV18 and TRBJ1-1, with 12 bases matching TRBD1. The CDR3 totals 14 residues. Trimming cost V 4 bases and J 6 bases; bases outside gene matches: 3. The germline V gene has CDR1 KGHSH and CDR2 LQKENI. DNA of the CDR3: TGTGCCAGCTCACAGGGACAGGGGGCGCCTGAAGCTTTCTTT. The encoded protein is CASSQGQGAPEAFF.

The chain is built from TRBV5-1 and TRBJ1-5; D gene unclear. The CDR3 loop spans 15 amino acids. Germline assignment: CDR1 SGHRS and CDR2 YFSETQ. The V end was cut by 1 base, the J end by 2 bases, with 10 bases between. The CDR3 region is CASSLLPSGNQPQHF. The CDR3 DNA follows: TGCGCCAGCAGCTTGCTCCCGTCGGGCAATCAGCCCCAGCATTTT.

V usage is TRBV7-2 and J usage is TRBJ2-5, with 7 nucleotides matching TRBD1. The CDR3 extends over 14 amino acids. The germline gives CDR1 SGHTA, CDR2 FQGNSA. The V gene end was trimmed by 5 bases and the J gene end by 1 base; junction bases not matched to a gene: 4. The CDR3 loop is CASSPRTGQETQYF. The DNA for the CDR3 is TGTGCCAGCAGCCCCCGGACAGGCCAAGAGACCCAGTACTTC.

DNA of the CDR3: TGTGCCAGTAGTATAGGAGAACAGAGCAATCAGCCCCAGCATTTT. This codes for CASSIGEQSNQPQHF. This sequence joins TRBV19 and TRBJ1-5; no clear D. From germline, CDR1 is LNHDA and CDR2 SQIVND (reference sequence). The CDR3 covers 15 residues. V was pared by 1 base and J by 1 base, with 8 bases between.

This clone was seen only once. CDR3 sequence reads: CASRGTGGRYEQYF. CDR3 in DNA: TGTGCCAGCAGGGGGACAGGGGGACGCTACGAGCAGTACTTC. This chain connects TRBV28 to TRBJ2-7, with TRBD1 identical over 11 bases. Looked up from germline, CDR1 is MDHEN and CDR2 is SYDVKM. The CDR3 is 14 residues long. With V trimmed by 6 bases and J by 3 bases, 4 bases remained unmatched.

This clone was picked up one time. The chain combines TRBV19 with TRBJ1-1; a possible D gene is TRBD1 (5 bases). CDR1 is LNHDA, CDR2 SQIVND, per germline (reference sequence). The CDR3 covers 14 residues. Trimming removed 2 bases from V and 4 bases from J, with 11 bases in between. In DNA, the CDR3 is TGTGCCAGTAGTATAAGGGGAAGAGGCACTGAAGCTTTCTTT. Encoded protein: CASSIRGRGTEAFF.

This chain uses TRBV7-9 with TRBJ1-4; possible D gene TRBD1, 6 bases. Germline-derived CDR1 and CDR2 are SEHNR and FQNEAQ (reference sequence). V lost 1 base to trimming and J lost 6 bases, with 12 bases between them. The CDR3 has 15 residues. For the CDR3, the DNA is TGTGCCAGCAGCTTAGGTCGGGGGGCGGATGAAAAACTGTTTTTT. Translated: CASSLGRGADEKLFF. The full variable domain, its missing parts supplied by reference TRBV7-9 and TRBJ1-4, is DTGVSQNPRHKITKRGQNVTFRCDPISEHNRLYWYRQTLGQGPEFLTYFQNEAQLEKSRLLSDRFSAERPKGSFSTLEIQRTEQGDSAMYLCASSLGRGADEKLFFGSGTQLSVL.

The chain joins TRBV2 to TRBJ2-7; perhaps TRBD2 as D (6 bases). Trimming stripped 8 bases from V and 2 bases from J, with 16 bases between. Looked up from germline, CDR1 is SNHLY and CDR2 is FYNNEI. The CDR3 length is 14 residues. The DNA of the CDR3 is TGTGCCAGCCGATCGGGAGTGTACCCCTACGAGCAGTACTTC. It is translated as CASRSGVYPYEQYF.

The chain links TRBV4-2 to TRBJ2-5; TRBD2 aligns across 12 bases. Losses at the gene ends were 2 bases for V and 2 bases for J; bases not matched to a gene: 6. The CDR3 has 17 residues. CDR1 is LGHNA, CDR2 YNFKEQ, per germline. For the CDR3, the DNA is TGTGCCAGCAGCCAACAAACTAGCGGGGGGTATCAAGAGACCCAGTACTTC. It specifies CASSQQTSGGYQETQYF.

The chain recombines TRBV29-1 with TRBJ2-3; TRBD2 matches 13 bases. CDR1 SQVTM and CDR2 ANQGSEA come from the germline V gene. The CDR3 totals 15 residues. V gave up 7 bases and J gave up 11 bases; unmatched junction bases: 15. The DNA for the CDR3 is TGCAGCGCCCGGTCCCCACTAGCGGGGGGGGAGGGGCAGTATTTT. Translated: CSARSPLAGGEGQYF.

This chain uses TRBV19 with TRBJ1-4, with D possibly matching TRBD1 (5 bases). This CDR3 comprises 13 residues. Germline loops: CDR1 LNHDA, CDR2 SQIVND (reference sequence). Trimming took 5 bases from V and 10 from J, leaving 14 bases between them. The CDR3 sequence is CASSVREGRKLFF. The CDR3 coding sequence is TGTGCCAGTAGTGTCAGGGAGGGACGAAAACTGTTTTTT. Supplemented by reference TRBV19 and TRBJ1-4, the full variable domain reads DGGITQSPKYLFRKEGQNVTLSCEQNLNHDAMYWYRQDPGQGLRLIYYSQIVNDFQKGDIAEGYSVSREKKESFPLTVTSAQKNPTAFYLCASSVREGRKLFFGSGTQLSVL.

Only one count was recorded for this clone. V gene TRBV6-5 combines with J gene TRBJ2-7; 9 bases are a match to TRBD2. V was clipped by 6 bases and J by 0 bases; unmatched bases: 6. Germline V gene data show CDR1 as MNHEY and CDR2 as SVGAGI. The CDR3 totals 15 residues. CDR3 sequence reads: CASSPSGAPSYEQYF. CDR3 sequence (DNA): TGTGCCAGCAGCCCTAGCGGGGCCCCCTCCTACGAGCAGTACTTC.

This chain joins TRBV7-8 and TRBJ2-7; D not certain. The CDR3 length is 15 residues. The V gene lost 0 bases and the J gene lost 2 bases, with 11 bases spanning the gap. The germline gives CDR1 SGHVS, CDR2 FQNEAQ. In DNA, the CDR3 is TGTGCCAGCAGCTTAGCGTTGCACAGTACCTACGAGCAGTACTTC. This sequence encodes CASSLALHSTYEQYF.

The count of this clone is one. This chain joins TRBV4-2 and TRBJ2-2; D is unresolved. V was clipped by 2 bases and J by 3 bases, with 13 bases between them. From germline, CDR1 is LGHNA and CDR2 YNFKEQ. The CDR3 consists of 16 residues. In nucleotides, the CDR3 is TGTGCCAGCAGCCAACAATCACTCCCTTACACCGGGGAGCTGTTTTTT. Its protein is CASSQQSLPYTGELFF.

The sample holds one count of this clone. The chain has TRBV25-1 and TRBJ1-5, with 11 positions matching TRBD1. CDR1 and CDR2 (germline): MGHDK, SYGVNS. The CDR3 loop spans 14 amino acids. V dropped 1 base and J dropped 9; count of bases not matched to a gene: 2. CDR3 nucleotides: TGTGCCAGCAGTGAATTCGGGACAGGGGGGCCCCAGCATTTT. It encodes CASSEFGTGGPQHF.

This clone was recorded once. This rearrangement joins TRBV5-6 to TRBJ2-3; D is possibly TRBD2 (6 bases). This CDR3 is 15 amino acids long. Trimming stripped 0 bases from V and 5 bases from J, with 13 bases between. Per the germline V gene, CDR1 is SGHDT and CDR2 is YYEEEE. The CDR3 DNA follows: TGTGCCAGCAGCTTGGGGGGGAGGTTCGGAGATACGCAGTATTTT. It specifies CASSLGGRFGDTQYF.

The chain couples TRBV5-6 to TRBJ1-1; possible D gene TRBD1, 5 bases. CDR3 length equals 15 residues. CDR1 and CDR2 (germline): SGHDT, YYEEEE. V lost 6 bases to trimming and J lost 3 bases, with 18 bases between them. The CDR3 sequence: CASTLGGGLDTEAFF. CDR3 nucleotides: TGTGCCAGCACCCTCGGGGGGGGTCTAGACACTGAAGCTTTCTTT.

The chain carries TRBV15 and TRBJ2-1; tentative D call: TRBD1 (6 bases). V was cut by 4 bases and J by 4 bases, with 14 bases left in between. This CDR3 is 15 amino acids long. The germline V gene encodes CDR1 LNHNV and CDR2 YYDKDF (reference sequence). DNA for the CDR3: TGTGCCACCAGCAAGCAACAGGGATTTTACAATGAGCAGTTCTTC. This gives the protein CATSKQQGFYNEQFF.

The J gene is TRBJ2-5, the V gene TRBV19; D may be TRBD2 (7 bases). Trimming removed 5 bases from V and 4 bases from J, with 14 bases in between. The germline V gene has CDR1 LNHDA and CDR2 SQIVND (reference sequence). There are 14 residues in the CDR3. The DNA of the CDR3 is TGTGCCAGTAGTGCACAGGGAGGGACAGAGACCCAGTACTTC. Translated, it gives CASSAQGGTETQYF.

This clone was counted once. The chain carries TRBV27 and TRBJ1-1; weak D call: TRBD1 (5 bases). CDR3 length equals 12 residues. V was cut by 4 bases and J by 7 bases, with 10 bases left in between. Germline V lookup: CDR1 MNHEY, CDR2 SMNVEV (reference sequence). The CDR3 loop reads CASSSQGYEAFF. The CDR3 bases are TGTGCCAGCAGTTCCCAGGGATATGAAGCTTTCTTT.

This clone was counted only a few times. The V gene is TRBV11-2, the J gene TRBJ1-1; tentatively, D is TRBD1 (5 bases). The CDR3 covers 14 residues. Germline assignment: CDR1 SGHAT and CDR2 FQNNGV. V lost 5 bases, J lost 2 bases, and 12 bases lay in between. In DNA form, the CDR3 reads TGTGCCAGCAGCGGACATCAGGGAAACACTGAAGCTTTCTTT. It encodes CASSGHQGNTEAFF.

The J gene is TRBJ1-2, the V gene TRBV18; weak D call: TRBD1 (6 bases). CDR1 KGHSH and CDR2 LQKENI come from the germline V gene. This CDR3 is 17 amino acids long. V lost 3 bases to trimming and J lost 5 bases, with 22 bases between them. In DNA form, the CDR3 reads TGTGCCAGCTCACCCGGGGGGCAACAGGGTGCCCTATATGGCTACACCTTC. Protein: CASSPGGQQGALYGYTF.